Below, 22 T cell receptor beta chains from the same sample are listed, as sequenced in a study of T cells expressing NK-cell markers. TCRdb reprocessed the 5' RACE reads and keeps a single row for each CDR3 protein, giving no DNA. The table counts 150,000 to 180,000 distinct CDR3 sequences; 37% lies in the top ten. Material for sequencing was blood T cells: a sorted CD56 or NKG2C T cell subset, CD4+ or CD8+ T cells, or bulk PBMC T cells (not recorded which). The origin of the receptors is a woman in her fifties or sixties in good health.

The CDR3 loop is CATSSSGTRDEQYF. This chain joins TRBV24-1 and TRBJ2-7; absent DNA, TCRdb's TRBD2 call cannot be checked. Germline assignment: CDR1 KGHDR and CDR2 SFDVKD. The CDR3 is made up of 14 amino acids.

The chain has TRBV9 and TRBJ2-3; the TRBD2 assignment by TCRdb is unverifiable without DNA. Germline CDR1 reads SGDLS; CDR2 reads YYNGEE. CDR3 size: 15 residues. The CDR3 reads CASSVGETRQDTQYF.

The chain carries TRBV5-1 and TRBJ2-1; TCRdb's D call of TRBD2 is untestable without DNA. Germline CDR1 reads SGHRS; CDR2 reads YFSETQ. The CDR3 consists of 15 residues. The CDR3 sequence is CASSLASGGGGEQFF.

This chain connects TRBV5-4 to TRBJ2-7; TCRdb lists TRBD1, though no DNA is available to test this call. CDR1 SGHNT and CDR2 YYREEE come from the germline V gene (reference sequence). This CDR3 is 13 amino acids long. The CDR3 loop reads CASSYRGGSEQYF.

This chain joins TRBV5-6 and TRBJ2-2; no DNA is available, so the TRBD2 call from TCRdb remains unchecked. In germline, CDR1 is SGHDT, CDR2 YYEEEE. CDR3 length: 15 residues. The CDR3 is CASSLAAGETGELFF.

This sequence joins TRBV5-1 and TRBJ2-2; without DNA, the TCRdb call of TRBD2 cannot be checked. The V gene's germline CDR1 is SGHRS and CDR2 YFSETQ. The CDR3 loop spans 16 amino acids. The CDR3 sequence: CASTAPGTRNTGELFF.

The chain recombines TRBV2 with TRBJ2-7; TCRdb lists TRBD1, though no DNA is available to test this call. The CDR3 spans 14 residues. Germline CDR1 SNHLY, CDR2 FYNNEI. CDR3 amino acids: CASRPRERFYEQYF. The full variable domain, rest sourced from reference TRBV2 and TRBJ2-7, is EPEVTQTPSHQVTQMGQEVILRCVPISNHLYFYWYRQILGQKVEFLVSFYNNEISEKSEIFDDQFSVERPDGSNFTLKIRSTKLEDSAMYFCASRPRERFYEQYFGPGTRLTVT.

The V call is TRBV10-3, the J call TRBJ2-1; the D call of TRBD2 rests on TCRdb alone, since no DNA is present to check it. CDR1 is ENHRY, CDR2 SYGVKD, per germline. The CDR3 totals 15 residues. The CDR3 protein is CAITGRAGNYNEQFF.

This chain joins TRBV7-9 and TRBJ2-1. The CDR3 contains 15 residues. Per the germline V gene, CDR1 is SEHNR and CDR2 is FQNEAQ (reference sequence). The CDR3 loop reads CASSLATEVYNEQFF. Supplemented by reference TRBV7-9 and TRBJ2-1, the full variable domain reads DTGVSQNPRHKITKRGQNVTFRCDPISEHNRLYWYRQTLGQGPEFLTYFQNEAQLEKSRLLSDRFSAERPKGSFSTLEIQRTEQGDSAMYLCASSLATEVYNEQFFGPGTRLTVL.

CDR3 region: CAWSRTSEADTQYF. This chain uses TRBV30 with TRBJ2-3; TCRdb's D call, TRBD2, is unchecked because there is no DNA. The CDR3 is made up of 14 amino acids. In germline, CDR1 is GTSNPN, CDR2 SVGIG (reference sequence).

The V call is TRBV10-3, the J call TRBJ2-2; TCRdb proposes TRBD2, but this gene call is untestable without DNA. Per the germline V gene, CDR1 is ENHRY and CDR2 is SYGVKD. The CDR3 has 17 residues. The CDR3 loop is CAIRIEREAPNTGELFF.

The gene calls are TRBV5-4 and TRBJ1-6; TCRdb names TRBD1, which stays unverified in the absence of DNA. There are 16 residues in the CDR3. CDR1 SGHNT and CDR2 YYREEE come from the germline V gene (reference sequence). CDR3: CASSFGRSGNNSPLHF.

V is TRBV6-6 and J is TRBJ2-2. The CDR3 sequence is 12 residues long. Germline V gene sequence: CDR1 MNHNY, CDR2 SVGAGI (reference sequence). The CDR3 here is CASSPNTGELFF.

The V call is TRBV27, the J call TRBJ2-5; TCRdb selects TRBD1, and the lack of DNA leaves this call unchecked. The CDR3 has 15 amino acids. Germline V gene sequence: CDR1 MNHEY, CDR2 SMNVEV (reference sequence). This chain's CDR3 is CASSQTPGVEETQYF.

V and J are TRBV7-9 and TRBJ1-1. Germline V gene lookup returns CDR1 SEHNR and CDR2 FQNEAQ (reference sequence). The CDR3 spans 14 residues. CDR3 in amino acids: CASSLVPFYLSAFF. Full variable domain (missing parts from reference TRBV7-9 and TRBJ1-1): DTGVSQNPRHKITKRGQNVTFRCDPISEHNRLYWYRQTLGQGPEFLTYFQNEAQLEKSRLLSDRFSAERPKGSFSTLEIQRTEQGDSAMYLCASSLVPFYLSAFFGQGTRLTVV.

The CDR3: CASSPGADNEQFF. The J gene is TRBJ2-1, the V gene TRBV7-9; TCRdb's D gene call, TRBD1, goes unchecked for lack of DNA. Germline-derived CDR1 and CDR2 are SEHNR and FQNEAQ (reference sequence). The length of the CDR3 is 13 residues.

The chain carries TRBV18 and TRBJ2-7. The CDR3 length is 15 residues. CDR1 and CDR2 (germline): KGHSH, LQKENI. This CDR3 reads CASSPNGGITYEQYF.

The chain links TRBV18 to TRBJ2-1; without DNA, the TCRdb call of TRBD1 cannot be checked. Germline CDR1 KGHSH, CDR2 LQKENI. The CDR3 spans 14 residues. The CDR3: CASSPGQAVGEQFF.

J is TRBJ2-5 and V is TRBV6-5. This CDR3 is built from 12 residues. The germline V gene encodes CDR1 MNHEY and CDR2 SVGAGI. The CDR3 loop reads CASSYERKTQYF.

The chain employs TRBV27 and TRBJ2-1; without DNA, the TCRdb call of TRBD1 cannot be checked. Germline V CDR1 and CDR2: MNHEY, SMNVEV (reference sequence). The CDR3 runs 12 residues. The CDR3 loop reads CASNEPGRQQFF.

The chain employs TRBV6-2 or TRBV6-3 and TRBJ2-5; the D call of TRBD2 rests on TCRdb alone, since no DNA is present to check it. Germline CDR1 MNHEY, CDR2 SVGEGT. The CDR3 covers 16 residues. CDR3 protein: CASSFELAGGLGTQYF.

The chain is built from TRBV20-1 and TRBJ1-2. This CDR3 has 13 amino acids. CDR1 DFQATT and CDR2 SNEGSKA come from the germline V gene (reference sequence). Here the CDR3 reads CSAVDLGSYGYTF.